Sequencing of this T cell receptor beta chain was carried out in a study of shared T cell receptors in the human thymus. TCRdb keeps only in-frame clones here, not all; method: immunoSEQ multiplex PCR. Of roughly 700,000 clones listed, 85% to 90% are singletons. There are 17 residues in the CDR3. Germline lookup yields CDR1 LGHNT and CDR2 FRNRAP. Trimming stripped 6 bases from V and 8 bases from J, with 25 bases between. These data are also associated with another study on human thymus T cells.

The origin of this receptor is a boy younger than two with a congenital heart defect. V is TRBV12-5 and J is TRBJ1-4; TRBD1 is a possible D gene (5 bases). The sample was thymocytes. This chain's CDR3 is CASGAGERGIVYEKLFF. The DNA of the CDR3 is TGTGCTAGTGGCGCGGGGGAACGTGGGATAGTGTACGAAAAACTGTTTTTT.